This TCR beta chain was observed in a study of OX40 agonist ivuxolimab in advanced cancers. Turning to the study itself: Antecedent anti-PD-1, anti-PD-L1 or anti-CTLA-4 therapy was permissible, with approximately 44% having received some.

This clone was detected once. Profiled with immunoSEQ multiplex PCR; TCRdb holds only in-frame clones, not every one. The table lists tens of thousands of clones, approximately 91% of them singletons, with under 20% in the top ten. This CDR3 has 14 amino acids. The chain combines TRBV1 with TRBJ1-2. TRBV1 is reported as a pseudogene. The TCR comes from an adult with an advanced solid tumor such as melanoma, head and neck, liver or kidney cancer. The material sequenced was CD4+ or CD8+ T cells sorted from blood, taken in a trial of the OX40 agonist ivuxolimab. Here the CDR3 reads CTSSLPGGLYGYTF. Written as DNA, the CDR3 is TGCACCAGCAGCCTCCCGGGAGGGCTCTATGGCTACACCTTC.